The 29 T cell receptor beta chains reported below all come from one sample, sequenced in a study of T cells in localized non-small cell lung cancer (dated by TCRdb to about 2020). Libraries were prepared through the immunoSEQ multiplex PCR assay. The source is immuneACCESS, and TCRdb retained only in-frame sequences with V and J called. Part of the clones is not carried over; for the studies checked, unresolved V genes explain less than half of this, and the remainder is unexplained. The sample table records fewer than 90,000 clones; around 80% of these occur just once. The top ten clones comprise 15% to 20% of the sample. The sample here was PBMCs, taken before any cancer treatment. These receptors were taken from a man aged 40-75 years with stage II squamous cell lung carcinoma.

This clone was detected a few times. This sequence joins TRBV7-8 and TRBJ2-7, with 7 positions matching TRBD1. The V gene's germline CDR1 is SGHVS and CDR2 FQNEAQ. V lost 5 bases and J lost 5; bases outside the gene matches: 6. This CDR3 region has 13 residues. In nucleotides, the CDR3 is TGTGCCAGCAGCCAACAGGGGTACAACGAGCAGTACTTC. Its protein product is CASSQQGYNEQYF.

This clone was seen only a few times. In DNA form, the CDR3 reads TGCGCCAGCAGCTTGGCGGGACGCCCGAACGATGGCTACACCTTC. Translation gives CASSLAGRPNDGYTF. The V gene is TRBV5-1, the J gene TRBJ1-2; D is perhaps TRBD1 (5 bases). Trimming removed 0 bases from V and 6 bases from J, with 15 bases in between. There are 15 residues in the CDR3. CDR1 is SGHRS and CDR2 is YFSETQ in the germline V gene.

The chain combines TRBV7-2 with TRBJ2-7; 8 nucleotides align to TRBD2. This CDR3 spans 15 amino acids. CDR1 and CDR2 (germline): SGHTA, FQGNSA. The ends lost 5 bases at V and 7 bases at J; junction bases unmatched: 13. CDR3 DNA sequence: TGTGCCAGCAGCGGATTTGTCGGGAGGGCTGGGGAGCAGTACTTC. Its translation is CASSGFVGRAGEQYF.

This clone was observed a handful of times. J is TRBJ2-1 and V is TRBV19; D is unclear. CDR1 and CDR2 (germline): LNHDA, SQIVND (reference sequence). Trimming removed 2 bases from V and 9 bases from J, with 17 bases in between. The CDR3 has 15 amino acids. CDR3 protein: CASSIPGNLAPEQFF. The CDR3 DNA reads as TGTGCCAGTAGTATACCCGGTAATTTGGCGCCTGAGCAGTTCTTC.

The genes are TRBV28 and TRBJ2-1, with TRBD1 matching over 8 bases. Germline V gives CDR1 MDHEN, CDR2 SYDVKM. J was trimmed by 2 bases and V by 6 bases; bases with no gene match: 6. The CDR3 totals 15 residues. CDR3 loop: CASRPGGEAYNEQFF. CDR3 nucleotide sequence: TGTGCCAGCAGGCCAGGGGGCGAGGCCTACAATGAGCAGTTCTTC.

J is TRBJ2-1 and V is TRBV19, with D hard to call. CDR1 LNHDA and CDR2 SQIVND come from the germline V gene (reference sequence). This CDR3 region has 14 residues. V was shortened by 1 base and J by 2 bases, with 6 bases between the two germline ends. The DNA of the CDR3 is TGTGCCAGTAGTATAGGCTTTACCTACAATGAGCAGTTCTTC. Its protein product is CASSIGFTYNEQFF.

J is TRBJ1-5 and V is TRBV11-2; TRBD1 might be the D (6 bases). With 1 base removed from V and 3 bases from J, the gap between germline ends came to 13 bases. Looked up from germline, CDR1 is SGHAT and CDR2 is FQNNGV. The CDR3 covers 16 residues. The CDR3 nucleotides are TGTGCCAGCAGCTTAGCCTCGGGGGGCGCCAATCAGCCCCAGCATTTT. Its translation: CASSLASGGANQPQHF.

V gene TRBV25-1 combines with J gene TRBJ2-1, with D possibly TRBD2 on 6 matching bases. The CDR3 consists of 14 residues. Germline assignment: CDR1 MGHDK and CDR2 SYGVNS. V was trimmed by 7 bases and J by 4 bases, leaving 14 bases between them. The CDR3, as DNA: TGTGCCAGCAAGGGAGCGGGCTCTTACAATGAGCAGTTCTTC. Encoded protein: CASKGAGSYNEQFF. The full variable domain, completed using reference TRBV25-1 and TRBJ2-1, is EADIYQTPRYLVIGTGKKITLECSQTMGHDKMYWYQQDPGMELHLIHYSYGVNSTEKGDLSSESTVSRIRTEHFPLTLESARPSHTSQYLCASKGAGSYNEQFFGPGTRLTVL.

This clone was detected only once. The gene calls are TRBV14 and TRBJ2-2; maybe TRBD2 (5 bases). The CDR3 runs to 15 residues. Germline CDR1 SGHDN, CDR2 FVKESK. Trimming took off 0 bases at V and 5 bases at J, with 10 bases between the two ends. The CDR3 is CASSQDFLATGELFF. Here the CDR3 DNA reads TGTGCCAGCAGCCAAGATTTCCTAGCAACCGGGGAGCTGTTTTTT. Drawing the rest from reference TRBV14 and TRBJ2-2, the complete variable domain is EAGVTQFPSHSVIEKGQTVTLRCDPISGHDNLYWYRRVMGKEIKFLLHFVKESKQDESGMPNNRFLAERTGGTYSTLKVQPAELEDSGVYFCASSQDFLATGELFFGEGSRLTVL.

This clone was detected once. The genes are TRBV11-2 and TRBJ2-7; 9 bases fit TRBD1. Germline CDR1 reads SGHAT; CDR2 reads FQNNGV. V lost 0 bases, J lost 7 bases, and 4 bases stayed unmatched. This CDR3 region has 14 residues. The CDR3, as DNA: TGTGCCAGCAGCTTAGACCCTGACAGGGGGGAGCAGTACTTC. As protein: CASSLDPDRGEQYF.

The rearrangement uses TRBV27 and TRBJ2-1, with 9 bases that match TRBD2. Germline V gene sequence: CDR1 MNHEY, CDR2 SMNVEV (reference sequence). With 7 bases clipped from V and 8 bases from J, the junction kept 12 bases outside the gene matches. This CDR3 has 15 residues. CDR3 coding DNA: TGTGCCAGCATTCCAACAGGACTAGCGATCCATGAGCAGTTCTTC. Its protein is CASIPTGLAIHEQFF.

The chain combines TRBV2 with TRBJ2-2; D uncertain. The CDR3 loop spans 15 amino acids. Germline CDR1 and CDR2: SNHLY and FYNNEI. The ends were cut back, 0 bases at V and 6 bases at J, with 11 bases in the middle. The CDR3 DNA reads as TGTGCCAGCAGTGAAGCTCGGCTCGCGGCCGGGGAGCTGTTTTTT. It translates to CASSEARLAAGELFF.

The chain employs TRBV7-9 and TRBJ2-2; D not certain. The length of the CDR3 is 13 residues. Trimming shortened V by 5 bases and J by 2 bases, and 6 bases separated the two germline ends. Germline V gives CDR1 SEHNR, CDR2 FQNEAQ (reference sequence). CDR3: CASSPVNTGELFF. CDR3 sequence (DNA): TGTGCCAGCAGCCCCGTAAACACCGGGGAGCTGTTTTTT.

This sequence joins TRBV5-1 and TRBJ2-1; D is ambiguous. Looked up from germline, CDR1 is SGHRS and CDR2 is YFSETQ. With 0 bases removed from V and 5 bases from J, the gap between germline ends came to 12 bases. CDR3 size: 15 residues. CDR3: CASSLDYVEDNEQFF. For the CDR3, the DNA is TGCGCCAGCAGCTTGGACTATGTAGAGGACAATGAGCAGTTCTTC.

The genes are TRBV10-1 and TRBJ2-7; D might be TRBD1 or TRBD2, each matching 5 bases. The CDR3 is 14 residues long. V lost 3 bases and J 0 bases, leaving 9 bases between the germline ends. Germline-derived CDR1 and CDR2 are WNHNN and SYGVQD (reference sequence). The CDR3 DNA reads TGCGCCAGCAGTGACCAGAGGGGCTCCTACGAGCAGTACTTC. Protein sequence: CASSDQRGSYEQYF.

The chain recombines TRBV7-8 with TRBJ2-7; 8 nucleotides align to TRBD1. Trimming removed 7 bases from V and 0 bases from J; junction bases left unmatched: 5. CDR1 and CDR2 (germline): SGHVS, FQNEAQ. The CDR3 length is 14 residues. CDR3 in amino acids: CASTLDRASYEQYF. The CDR3, as DNA: TGTGCCAGCACCTTGGACAGGGCCTCCTACGAGCAGTACTTC.

The V call is TRBV10-2, the J call TRBJ1-1; D not resolved. Deletions cut 6 bases from V and 1 base from J, with 9 bases between. The CDR3 spans 13 residues. From germline, CDR1 is WSHSY and CDR2 SAAADI. CDR3 region: CASRKGQNTEAFF. The CDR3 DNA is TGCGCCAGCAGGAAGGGCCAGAACACTGAAGCTTTCTTT.

This chain joins TRBV6-5 and TRBJ2-2; D gene uncertain. The CDR3 covers 13 residues. V lost 6 bases, J lost 1 base, and 6 bases lay in between. The germline V gene has CDR1 MNHEY and CDR2 SVGAGI. The CDR3 DNA follows: TGTGCCAGCAGGGTGGGGAACACCGGGGAGCTGTTTTTT. Translating gives CASRVGNTGELFF.

Written as DNA, the CDR3 is TGTGCCAGCGCGACCTGGGACAGGGGGTCGGATGAGCAGTTCTTC. This encodes CASATWDRGSDEQFF. The chain has TRBV2 and TRBJ2-1; 11 nucleotides match TRBD1. The germline gives CDR1 SNHLY, CDR2 FYNNEI. The junction had 11 bases not matched to a gene; V was cut back by 8 bases and J by 8 bases. The CDR3 sequence is 15 residues long.

The gene calls are TRBV11-2 and TRBJ2-7; 11 bases agree with TRBD2. Germline lookup yields CDR1 SGHAT and CDR2 FQNNGV. The length of the CDR3 is 13 residues. V dropped 8 bases and J dropped 3; count of bases not matched to a gene: 3. The CDR3 sequence is CASGLAGLYEQYF. The DNA for the CDR3 is TGTGCCAGCGGACTAGCGGGTCTCTACGAGCAGTACTTC.

This clone showed up just once. The chain has TRBV10-3 and TRBJ1-4; the match to TRBD1 covers 11 bases. The CDR3 length is 16 residues. The J segment lost 8 bases and the V segment lost 1 base, leaving 6 bases of the junction unmatched. Germline V gives CDR1 ENHRY, CDR2 SYGVKD. The CDR3 sequence is CAISEFRDRGIEKLFF. The CDR3 DNA reads as TGTGCCATCAGTGAGTTCCGGGACAGGGGGATAGAAAAACTGTTTTTT.

In this sample, this clone turned up a few times. The junction shows a germline mismatch at one end, possibly a read error. The chain employs TRBV7-7 and TRBJ2-5; D is perhaps TRBD1 (6 bases). This CDR3 comprises 15 residues. Per germline, CDR1 SSHAT and CDR2 FNYEAQ (reference sequence). The CDR3 coding sequence is TGTGCTAGCAGCTTAGATTGGGGGCCTGGGGAGACCCAGTACTTC. It yields the protein CASSLDWGPGETQYF.

This clone was recorded only once. This chain joins TRBV7-6 and TRBJ1-3; TRBD1 is a possible D gene (6 bases). The V and J ends lost 0 bases and 3 bases respectively, with 15 bases between them. The CDR3 loop spans 17 amino acids. CDR1 is SGHVS, CDR2 FNYEAQ, per germline. CDR3 in amino acids: CASSLAQRGLGGNTIYF. DNA for the CDR3: TGTGCCAGCAGCTTAGCGCAGCGGGGGCTGGGTGGAAACACCATATATTTT.

The chain links TRBV7-2 to TRBJ1-1, with TRBD1 as a possible D gene (5 bases). Germline V gene lookup returns CDR1 SGHTA and CDR2 FQGNSA. Trimming cost V 1 base and J 7 bases, with 10 bases left between them. The CDR3 has 13 amino acids. CDR3 region: CASSLEVGGEAFF. In nucleotides, the CDR3 is TGTGCCAGCAGCTTAGAGGTTGGGGGTGAAGCTTTCTTT.

The rearrangement uses TRBV11-2 and TRBJ2-7; possible D gene TRBD1, 5 bases. Trimming removed 2 bases at V and 3 bases at J, with 11 bases between. This CDR3 comprises 14 residues. Per the germline V gene, CDR1 is SGHAT and CDR2 is FQNNGV. The CDR3 region is CASSLIAGNYEQYF. The CDR3 region has the DNA TGTGCCAGCAGCTTAATCGCAGGGAACTACGAGCAGTACTTC.

The chain combines TRBV5-4 with TRBJ2-1; D not certain. Germline CDR1 SGHNT, CDR2 YYREEE (reference sequence). Trimming removed 4 bases at V and 7 bases at J, with 15 bases between. The CDR3 is 14 residues long. CDR3 region: CASSPARPWNEQFF. CDR3 nucleotides: TGTGCCAGCAGCCCCGCGCGGCCGTGGAATGAGCAGTTCTTC.

V and J are TRBV9 and TRBJ2-1; 12 nucleotides match TRBD2. CDR1 is SGDLS, CDR2 YYNGEE, per germline. V lost 2 bases and J lost 7; bases outside the gene matches: 7. CDR3 size: 16 residues. The CDR3 loop is CASSVPGLAGSNEQFF. The CDR3 nucleotides are TGTGCCAGCAGCGTCCCAGGACTAGCGGGATCGAATGAGCAGTTCTTC.

This chain uses TRBV5-1 with TRBJ2-4, with TRBD1 identical over 7 bases. V trimming: 5 bases; J trimming: 0 bases; junction bases outside the gene matches: 8. Germline V CDR1 and CDR2: SGHRS, YFSETQ. This CDR3 has 16 residues. Here the CDR3 DNA reads TGCGCCAGCAGACCCCAACAGGGGATAGCCAAAAACATTCAGTACTTC. The encoded protein is CASRPQQGIAKNIQYF.

The chain links TRBV30 to TRBJ2-7, with a possible D match to TRBD1 (6 bases). CDR1 and CDR2 from the germline V gene are GTSNPN and SVGIG (reference sequence). The CDR3 runs 12 residues. V lost 2 bases and J lost 2, with 7 bases in between. The CDR3 bases are TGTGCCTGGAGTACAGGGACCTACGAGCAGTACTTC. It specifies CAWSTGTYEQYF.